Here is one TCR beta chain with its context. Germline CDR1 and CDR2: MDHEN and SYDVKM. The V end lost 5 bases, the J end lost 4 bases, and 11 bases lay between the germline ends. The CDR3 consists of 13 residues. Assay: immunoSEQ multiplex PCR; the TCRdb copy retains only in-frame clones and omits some. The data hold 400,000 to 450,000 clones, with around 89% observed a single time. This sample was taken from a study of blood T cell repertoires in COVID-19. V usage is TRBV28 and J usage is TRBJ1-1, with D hard to call. Sequencing input: PBMCs or T cells enriched from blood (not recorded which). The source of this sequence is a man younger than 45 who had recovered from COVID-19. The CDR3 sequence: CASSPDGSTEAFF. In DNA, the CDR3 is TGTGCCAGCAGTCCCGACGGGTCCACTGAAGCTTTCTTT.